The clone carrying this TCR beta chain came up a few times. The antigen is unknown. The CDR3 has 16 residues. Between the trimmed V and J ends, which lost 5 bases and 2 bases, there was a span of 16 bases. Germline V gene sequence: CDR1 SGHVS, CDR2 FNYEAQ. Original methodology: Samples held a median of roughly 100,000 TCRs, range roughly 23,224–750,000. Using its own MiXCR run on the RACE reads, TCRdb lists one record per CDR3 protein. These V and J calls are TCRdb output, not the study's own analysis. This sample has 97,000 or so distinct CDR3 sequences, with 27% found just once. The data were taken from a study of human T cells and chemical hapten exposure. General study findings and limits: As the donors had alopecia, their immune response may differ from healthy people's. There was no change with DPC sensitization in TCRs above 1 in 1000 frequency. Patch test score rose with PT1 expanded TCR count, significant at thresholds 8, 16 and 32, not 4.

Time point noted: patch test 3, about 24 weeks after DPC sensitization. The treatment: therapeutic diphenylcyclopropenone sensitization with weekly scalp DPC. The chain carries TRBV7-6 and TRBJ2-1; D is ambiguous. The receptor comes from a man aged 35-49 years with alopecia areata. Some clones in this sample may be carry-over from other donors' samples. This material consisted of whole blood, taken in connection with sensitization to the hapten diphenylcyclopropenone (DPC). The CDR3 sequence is CASSGRIGPPYNEQFF. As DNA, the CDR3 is TGTGCCAGCAGCGGGCGGATTGGACCCCCCTACAATGAGCAGTTCTTC.